Detailed here is one T cell receptor (beta chain). What it binds is not known. Primers: 60 Vbeta forward and 13 Jbeta reverse. Profiling relied on immunoSEQ multiplex PCR, and the TCRdb table lists in-frame clones only, not all of them. This table has 150,000 to 200,000 clones, 80% appearing once. This CDR3 comprises 17 residues. Trimming cost V 6 bases and J 0 bases, with 20 bases left between them. Germline V gene data show CDR1 as LNHDA and CDR2 as SQIVND (reference sequence). This sample is part of a study of cytomegalovirus exposure and HLA in healthy donors. Study conclusions and caveats: Analysis performed later showed TCR beta chains linked to HLA being more clonally expanded than equally common others.

Sequenced input: PBMCs. This chain joins TRBV19 and TRBJ1-2; D call uncertain. The TCR was taken from a boy between 5 and 17 years old in good health and CMV-seronegative. The DNA for the CDR3 is TGTGCCAGTAGCGTAAGCCTCCAGGCCCCTCCTAACTATGGCTACACCTTC. Its translation is CASSVSLQAPPNYGYTF.